Below, 28 T cell receptor beta chains from the same sample are listed, as sequenced in a study of shared clonotypes between healthy human individuals. Assay used: immunoSEQ multiplex PCR; TCRdb lists only in-frame clones, some missing. Found here are some 2.4 million clones, roughly 93% of them singletons; the top ten hold about 0.38%. The specimen sequenced was naive CD4+ T cells from PBMCs. Described subset: CD45RA+ positively selected. All receptors derive from a man aged 18 to 29 in good health. Some clones in this sample may be carry-over from other donors' samples.

J is TRBJ2-7 and V is TRBV5-6; 7 bases align to TRBD2. The CDR3 extends over 13 amino acids. Germline CDR1 is SGHDT and CDR2 is YYEEEE. V dropped 7 bases and J dropped 3; count of bases not matched to a gene: 7. The CDR3 sequence: CASGNGRVYEQYF. The DNA for the CDR3 is TGTGCCAGCGGCAATGGGAGGGTCTACGAGCAGTACTTC.

This chain uses TRBV14 with TRBJ2-1; possibly TRBD1 or TRBD2 for D (7 bases each). V lost 2 bases, J lost 4 bases, and 15 bases lay in between. Per germline, CDR1 SGHDN and CDR2 FVKESK. The CDR3 sequence is 16 residues long. CDR3 in DNA: TGTGCCAGCAGCCAAAAGACAGGGACTAATTACAATGAGCAGTTCTTC. Translated: CASSQKTGTNYNEQFF.

This chain uses TRBV10-3 with TRBJ2-1, with D perhaps TRBD2 (5 bases). Germline values: CDR1 ENHRY, CDR2 SYGVKD. CDR3 size: 13 residues. Trimming shortened V by 1 base and J by 7 bases, and 8 bases separated the two germline ends. Here the CDR3 reads CAISEYRGNEQFF. CDR3 nucleotide sequence: TGTGCCATCAGTGAGTATCGGGGTAATGAGCAGTTCTTC.

V and J are TRBV7-3 and TRBJ1-1; unclear D gene. The CDR3 has 13 amino acids. Germline values: CDR1 SGHTA, CDR2 FQGTGA. Trimming shortened V by 5 bases and J by 3 bases, and 10 bases separated the two germline ends. The CDR3 DNA reads as TGTGCCAGCAGCGTTTCGAGGGACACTGAAGCTTTCTTT. As protein: CASSVSRDTEAFF.

The rearrangement links TRBV6-5 to TRBJ2-3; a weak D match, TRBD1 (5 bases). The CDR3 covers 14 residues. The germline gives CDR1 MNHEY, CDR2 SVGAGI. With 2 bases removed from V and 4 bases from J, the gap between germline ends came to 10 bases. CDR3 DNA sequence: TGTGCCAGCAGTTACGGTGGGGCGGCAGATACGCAGTATTTT. Amino acids: CASSYGGAADTQYF.

On this clone itself: An end of the junction differs from the germline gene, which may be a read error. V gene TRBV6-5 combines with J gene TRBJ1-2, with D uncertain. The CDR3 is 14 amino acids. Per germline, CDR1 MNHEY and CDR2 SVGAGI. CDR3 in amino acids: CASSYSTSADTSFF. The CDR3 DNA is TGTGCCAGCAGTTACTCGACCTCGGCAGACACGTCGTTCTTC.

J is TRBJ1-1 and V is TRBV27; D unresolved. Germline CDR1 and CDR2: MNHEY and SMNVEV (reference sequence). Trimming left V 7 bases short and J 0 bases short, with 12 bases between. This CDR3 comprises 14 residues. This CDR3 reads CASTSRTLNTEAFF. CDR3 bases: TGTGCCAGCACGTCCCGAACTCTGAACACTGAAGCTTTCTTT.

This chain uses TRBV6-1 with TRBJ2-3; a weak D match, TRBD2 (6 bases). The CDR3 totals 15 residues. Germline-derived CDR1 and CDR2 are MNHNS and SASEGT. Trimming removed 5 bases at V and 2 bases at J, with 14 bases between. CDR3: CASSPFSGLTDTQYF. The CDR3, as DNA: TGTGCCAGCAGTCCCTTTAGCGGCCTCACAGATACGCAGTATTTT.

This clone was counted once. The chain carries TRBV5-1 and TRBJ2-5; the D gene is possibly TRBD2 (5 bases). V dropped 4 bases and J dropped 8 bases, with 21 bases sitting between them. The CDR3 consists of 15 residues. The germline V gene encodes CDR1 SGHRS and CDR2 YFSETQ. DNA of the CDR3: TGCGCCAGCAGCGCAAACAGCGGCCCCCGAAGCACCCAGTACTTC. This sequence encodes CASSANSGPRSTQYF.

This sequence joins TRBV9 and TRBJ1-5; D uncertain. This CDR3 comprises 13 residues. Trimming cost V 4 bases and J 5 bases, with 10 bases left between them. Germline lookup yields CDR1 SGDLS and CDR2 YYNGEE. This chain's CDR3 is CASSLGLYQPQHF. The CDR3 region has the DNA TGTGCCAGCAGCCTCGGACTCTATCAGCCCCAGCATTTT.

This chain uses TRBV2 with TRBJ2-1, with 8 bases fitting TRBD2. CDR3 length: 14 amino acids. Trimming removed 5 bases from V and 5 bases from J; junction bases left unmatched: 5. Germline V lookup: CDR1 SNHLY, CDR2 FYNNEI. For the CDR3, the DNA is TGTGCCAGCAGTAGCGGGAGACCCGACAATGAGCAGTTCTTC. Protein product: CASSSGRPDNEQFF.

J is TRBJ2-1 and V is TRBV12-5, with D perhaps matching TRBD2 (5 bases). Germline lookup yields CDR1 LGHNT and CDR2 FRNRAP. The V end was cut by 5 bases, the J end by 0 bases, with 11 bases between. There are 15 residues in the CDR3. The CDR3 nucleotides are TGTGCTAGTGGTCCCCGGCTAGCCTCCTACAATGAGCAGTTCTTC. It translates to CASGPRLASYNEQFF.

As concerns this clone: Other DNA sequences in this specimen translate into the identical CDR3. This rearrangement joins TRBV18 to TRBJ2-7; TRBD1 aligns across 7 bases. V shed 3 bases and J 5 bases; nucleotides not matched to a gene: 4. The CDR3 contains 13 residues. The germline V gene has CDR1 KGHSH and CDR2 LQKENI. The CDR3 sequence is CASSPNRGDEQYF. The CDR3 DNA is TGTGCCAGCTCACCGAACAGGGGTGACGAGCAGTACTTC.

The chain links TRBV23-1 to TRBJ2-3; a possible D gene is TRBD2 (5 bases). TRBV23-1 carries the ORF label, with uncertain function. The CDR3 consists of 14 residues. V lost 0 bases and J lost 6, with 10 bases in between. CDR3 in DNA: TGCGCCAGCAGTCAATCACTAGGTGTGGATACGCAGTATTTT. It yields the protein CASSQSLGVDTQYF.

About this clone: Other DNA sequences within the sample encode an identical CDR3. CDR3 sequence (DNA): TGCGCCAGCACGAGTGGTGAGTCCACAGATACGCAGTATTTT. It codes for CASTSGESTDTQYF. This chain joins TRBV5-1 and TRBJ2-3; D is undetermined. This CDR3 comprises 14 residues. Trimming cost V 6 bases and J 2 bases, with 13 bases left between them. The germline V gene has CDR1 SGHRS and CDR2 YFSETQ. The whole variable domain, remainder taken from reference TRBV5-1 and TRBJ2-3, is KAGVTQTPRYLIKTRGQQVTLSCSPISGHRSVSWYQQTPGQGLQFLFEYFSETQRNKGNFPGRFSGRQFSNSRSEMNVSTLELGDSALYLCASTSGESTDTQYFGPGTRLTVL.

This sequence joins TRBV28 and TRBJ2-7, with TRBD2 matching over 12 bases. The CDR3 length is 15 residues. Losses at the gene ends were 4 bases for V and 3 bases for J; bases not matched to a gene: 4. Germline loops: CDR1 MDHEN, CDR2 SYDVKM. CDR3 loop: CASSSWTSGNYEQYF. DNA for the CDR3: TGTGCCAGCAGTTCCTGGACTAGCGGGAACTACGAGCAGTACTTC.

This rearrangement joins TRBV27 to TRBJ2-3; 13 bases are a match to TRBD2. The CDR3 has 16 amino acids. J lost 5 bases, V lost 8 bases, and 10 bases had no gene match. CDR1 is MNHEY and CDR2 is SMNVEV in the germline V gene (reference sequence). The CDR3 coding sequence is TGTGCCAGCGGACCATGGACTAGCGGGAGAATAGATACGCAGTATTTT. It encodes CASGPWTSGRIDTQYF.

The chain has TRBV14 and TRBJ2-1; D is uncertain. V was trimmed by 1 base and J by 7 bases, leaving 8 bases between them. Per the germline V gene, CDR1 is SGHDN and CDR2 is FVKESK. This CDR3 has 13 amino acids. For the CDR3, the DNA is TGTGCCAGCAGCCAAGCTAGTATGAATGAGCAGTTCTTC. Its protein product is CASSQASMNEQFF.

On this clone itself: Other DNA sequences within the sample encode an identical CDR3. The genes are TRBV9 and TRBJ2-1; 8 bases line up with TRBD2. The CDR3 is 15 residues long. V was clipped by 2 bases and J by 4 bases; unmatched bases: 5. CDR1 and CDR2 (germline): SGDLS, YYNGEE. The CDR3 region has the DNA TGTGCCAGCAGCGTCGACGGGAGGGCATACAATGAGCAGTTCTTC. This codes for CASSVDGRAYNEQFF.

V usage is TRBV15 and J usage is TRBJ2-5, with a tentative D call TRBD1 (5 bases). The J call may not be correct, given that the DNA end is closer to TRBJ2-7. Germline lookup yields CDR1 LNHNV and CDR2 YYDKDF (reference sequence). This CDR3 is built from 15 residues. Written as DNA, the CDR3 is TGTGCCACCAGCAGAGTAACGGGTAGGGGCTACGAGCAGTACTTC. As protein: CATSRVTGRGYEQYF.

The chain has TRBV15 and TRBJ2-6; perhaps D is TRBD1 or TRBD2 (5 bases each). V lost 8 bases to trimming and J lost 0 bases, with 11 bases between them. Germline CDR1 LNHNV, CDR2 YYDKDF (reference sequence). This CDR3 comprises 15 residues. The CDR3 bases are TGTGCCACCGGCCTTGGGGGCTCTGGGGCCAACGTCCTGACTTTC. As protein: CATGLGGSGANVLTF. Variable domain in full (rest from reference TRBV15 and TRBJ2-6): DAMVIQNPRYQVTQFGKPVTLSCSQTLNHNVMYWYQQKSSQAPKLLFHYYDKDFNNEADTPDNFQSRRPNTSFCFLDIRSPGLGDTAMYLCATGLGGSGANVLTFGAGSRLTVL.

The chain carries TRBV5-1 and TRBJ1-1, with TRBD1 as a possible D gene (6 bases). CDR3 length: 13 amino acids. Germline CDR1 and CDR2: SGHRS and YFSETQ. V was clipped by 9 bases and J by 4 bases, with 16 bases between them. The DNA for the CDR3 is TGCGCCACCTACGGGGTAGGGGGCACTGAAGCTTTCTTT. It is translated as CATYGVGGTEAFF.

The chain couples TRBV5-1 to TRBJ1-1, with TRBD1 matching over 8 bases. With V trimmed by 0 bases and J by 3 bases, 4 bases remained unmatched. The germline gives CDR1 SGHRS, CDR2 YFSETQ. There are 15 residues in the CDR3. The CDR3 DNA sequence: TGCGCCAGCAGCTTGGTAGCAGGGGGCGACACTGAAGCTTTCTTT. Its protein product is CASSLVAGGDTEAFF. The full variable domain, its missing parts supplied by reference TRBV5-1 and TRBJ1-1, is KAGVTQTPRYLIKTRGQQVTLSCSPISGHRSVSWYQQTPGQGLQFLFEYFSETQRNKGNFPGRFSGRQFSNSRSEMNVSTLELGDSALYLCASSLVAGGDTEAFFGQGTRLTVV.

The chain links TRBV10-3 to TRBJ1-2; D ambiguous. The ends were cut back, 8 bases at V and 5 bases at J, with 18 bases in the middle. The CDR3 is 14 residues long. From germline, CDR1 is ENHRY and CDR2 SYGVKD. The CDR3 DNA sequence: TGTGCCATCCACACTGGATCAAAAACGTATGGCTACACCTTC. This encodes CAIHTGSKTYGYTF.

The rearrangement links TRBV19 to TRBJ2-3; 7 bases fit TRBD2. The junction had 8 bases not matched to a gene; V was cut back by 6 bases and J by 2 bases. The CDR3 contains 15 residues. The germline CDR1 and CDR2 sequences are LNHDA and SQIVND (reference sequence). The CDR3 coding sequence is TGTGCCAGTAGACCCCGGGGGGATATCACAGATACGCAGTATTTT. Its translation: CASRPRGDITDTQYF.

This chain uses TRBV7-9 with TRBJ1-5, with TRBD1 as a possible D gene (5 bases). This CDR3 region has 16 residues. V was pared by 0 bases and J by 0 bases, with 9 bases between. CDR1 is SEHNR and CDR2 is FQNEAQ in the germline V gene (reference sequence). The CDR3 coding sequence is TGTGCCAGCAGCTTAGCGCCCGGGGGTAGCAATCAGCCCCAGCATTTT. Translation gives CASSLAPGGSNQPQHF.

The chain joins TRBV7-2 to TRBJ2-2; maybe TRBD1 (6 bases). The germline V gene encodes CDR1 SGHTA and CDR2 FQGNSA. V was pared by 3 bases and J by 4 bases, with 12 bases between. The CDR3 runs 15 residues. CDR3 sequence: CASSFRDTSTGELFF. The CDR3 nucleotides read TGTGCCAGCAGCTTCCGGGACACCTCCACCGGGGAGCTGTTTTTT.

V is TRBV6-1 and J is TRBJ2-7; no definite D call. This CDR3 spans 13 amino acids. The V end was cut by 6 bases, the J end by 6 bases, with 15 bases between. The germline V gene encodes CDR1 MNHNS and CDR2 SASEGT. CDR3 DNA: TGTGCCAGCAGCAGAAAGGGTACCTCCGAGCAGTACTTC. Translation: CASSRKGTSEQYF.